A selection of T cell receptor beta chains follows, all from one sample in a study of response to subunit inactivated influenza vaccine. One entry per CDR3 protein, called by TCRdb with MiXCR from the RT-PCR reads. The sample records 650,000 to 850,000 distinct CDR3 sequences, about 14% being singletons. Sequences were derived from PBMCs from blood, sampled less than 15 days before vaccination. All receptors come from a man in his fifties or sixties who received an inactivated influenza vaccine. CDR3s include the opening cysteine and the closing phenylalanine or tryptophan.

J gene,V gene,CDR3 protein
TRBJ1-1,TRBV12-3/TRBV12-4,CASSFVGGATSAAAFF
TRBJ2-7,TRBV4-3,CASSRTSGRSEQYF
TRBJ2-3,TRBV20-1,CSAQDRGSTDTQYF
TRBJ2-5,TRBV6-5,CASSYWSSRGGETQYF
TRBJ2-1,TRBV5-1,CASSLAQGASNEQFF
TRBJ2-1,TRBV5-1,CASQMDRGHNEQFF
TRBJ1-2,TRBV7-2,CASSYLKGQGYGYTF
TRBJ2-1,TRBV10-3,CATSPAGMGNEQFF
TRBJ1-4,TRBV24-1,CATSDLGGEKLFF
TRBJ2-5,TRBV5-6,CASSSGGNKETQYF
TRBJ2-1,TRBV27,CASSRAPSSYNEQFF
TRBJ2-1,TRBV4-2,CASSQDLGGASYNEQFF
TRBJ2-5,TRBV4-3,CASSQGTQETQYF
TRBJ1-6,TRBV3-1,CASSHGQSNSPLHF
TRBJ2-7,TRBV11-2,CASSIQTSAVGYF
TRBJ2-3,TRBV6-6,CASTATRTDTQYF
TRBJ2-1,TRBV28,CATLREPPYNEQFF
TRBJ2-3,TRBV6-2/TRBV6-3,CASSYRLAGEITDTQYF
TRBJ1-1,TRBV28,CASSTLITEAFF
TRBJ1-1,TRBV4-2,CASSQAPGGVRNTEAFF
TRBJ2-3,TRBV29-1,CSVVRRGLSTDTQYF
TRBJ2-3,TRBV12-3/TRBV12-4,CASSSAFSPQYF
TRBJ1-1,TRBV29-1,CSVEYGGTEAFF
TRBJ2-3,TRBV12-3/TRBV12-4,CASSLFGAGPDTQYF
TRBJ2-1,TRBV7-9,CASSLGGGVYNEQFF
TRBJ1-2,TRBV4-1,CASSQGGAEINYGYTF
TRBJ2-5,TRBV5-5,CASSPRTGAQETQYF
TRBJ2-7,TRBV7-9,CASSPPFREQYF
TRBJ2-1,TRBV24-1,CATSDFLNPTGSTHNEQFF
TRBJ1-1,TRBV5-1,CASSRTRTEVNTEAFF
TRBJ2-1,TRBV6-2/TRBV6-3,CASCQMDRGWEFF
TRBJ2-1,TRBV10-3,CAISDYKGAIYNEQFF
TRBJ1-1,TRBV19,CASSKMERNEAFF
TRBJ2-2,TRBV20-1,CSARNPRDAASGELFF
TRBJ2-7,TRBV20-1,CSTPGQDYEQYF
TRBJ2-1,TRBV6-1,CASSTTLGAGGWDEQFF
TRBJ2-7,TRBV20-1,CSALNWESSYEQYF
TRBJ2-5,TRBV20-1,CSANQQGLRETQYF
TRBJ2-7,TRBV6-2/TRBV6-3,CASSSYKSYEQYF
TRBJ2-2,TRBV27,CASSLSPGSGELFF
TRBJ2-7,TRBV9,CASSVATGNTHEQYF
TRBJ1-1,TRBV7-9,CASSFGPVGDMNTEAFF
TRBJ2-1,TRBV7-8,CASSLVDTVREQFF
TRBJ2-1,TRBV20-1,CSASNEWVGYNEQFF
TRBJ2-7,TRBV3-1,CASSFAWREYEQYF
TRBJ2-3,TRBV9,CASSKDLATSTDTQYF
TRBJ2-1,TRBV3-1,CASSQDQQVYNEQFF
TRBJ1-2,TRBV12-3/TRBV12-4,CASRTGYNGYTF